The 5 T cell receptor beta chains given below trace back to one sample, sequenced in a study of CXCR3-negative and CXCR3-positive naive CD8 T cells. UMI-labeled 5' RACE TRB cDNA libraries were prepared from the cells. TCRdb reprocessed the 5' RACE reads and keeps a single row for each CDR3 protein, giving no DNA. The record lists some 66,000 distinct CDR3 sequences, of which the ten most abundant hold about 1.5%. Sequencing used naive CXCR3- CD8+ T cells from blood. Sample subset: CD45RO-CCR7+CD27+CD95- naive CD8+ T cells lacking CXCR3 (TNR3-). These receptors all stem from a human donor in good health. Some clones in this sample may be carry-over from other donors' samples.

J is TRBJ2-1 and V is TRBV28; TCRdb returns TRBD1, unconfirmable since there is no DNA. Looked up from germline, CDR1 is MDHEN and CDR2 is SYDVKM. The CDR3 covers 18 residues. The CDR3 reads CASTSILPAGGAYNEQFF.

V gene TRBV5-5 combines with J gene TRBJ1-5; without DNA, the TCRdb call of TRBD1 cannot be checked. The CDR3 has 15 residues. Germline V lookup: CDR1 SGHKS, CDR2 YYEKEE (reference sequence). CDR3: CASSLDPDSNQPQHF.

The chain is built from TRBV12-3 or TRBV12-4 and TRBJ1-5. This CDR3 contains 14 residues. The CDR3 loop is CASSSGVSNQPQHF.

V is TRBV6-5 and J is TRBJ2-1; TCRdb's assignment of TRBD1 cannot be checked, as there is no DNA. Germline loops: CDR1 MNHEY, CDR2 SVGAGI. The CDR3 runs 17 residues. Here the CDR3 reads CASSYLGTGESYNEQFF.

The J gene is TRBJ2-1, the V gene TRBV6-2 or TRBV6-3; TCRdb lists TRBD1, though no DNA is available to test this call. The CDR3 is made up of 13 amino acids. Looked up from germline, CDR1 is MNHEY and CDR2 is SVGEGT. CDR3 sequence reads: CASSPYLNNEQFF.